The clone carrying this T cell receptor (beta chain) was picked up a small number of times. Its antigen is undetermined. The entry originates in a study of post-analysis software for immune sequencing data. Study context: Relapsing-remitting, secondary progressive and progressive-relapsing multiple sclerosis courses were included. General observations from the study: Patients had higher frequencies than controls of about five TRBV segments, including TRBV5-6, TRBV5-1 and TRBV20-1. Batch-mates among the samples co-clustered strongly by F measure.

Germline assignment: CDR1 SQVTM and CDR2 ANQGSEA. This CDR3 is built from 12 residues. Trimming stripped 2 bases from V and 3 bases from J, with 7 bases between. Unique molecular identifiers tagged the TCR beta cDNA libraries. TCRdb redid the calling of the PCR reads with MiXCR, one entry per CDR3 protein. The sample lists some 690,000 distinct CDR3 sequences; roughly three fifths were seen once. The specimen sequenced was blood. The origin of this receptor is a girl between 2 and 10 years old with multiple sclerosis. The chain employs TRBV29-1 and TRBJ1-1; no clear D gene. The CDR3 sequence is CSVERADTEAFF. DNA for the CDR3: TGCAGCGTTGAAAGGGCCGACACTGAAGCTTTCTTT.